This T cell receptor (beta chain) was retrieved from a study of cytomegalovirus exposure and HLA in healthy donors. General study findings and limits: Among TCR sequences, most were rare, though some public TCRs appeared in many donors.

On this clone itself: No antigen is known for it.

This CDR3 spans 14 amino acids. CDR1 is GTSNPN and CDR2 is SVGIG in the germline V gene (reference sequence). The V end was cut by 0 bases, the J end by 1 base, with 6 bases between. PCR was performed using 60 Vbeta and 13 Jbeta primers. How the authors handled the data: An analysis performed later counted roughly 80 million unique TCR beta chains (approximately 11 million of them shared). Method: immunoSEQ multiplex PCR; TCRdb's copy keeps in-frame clones and lacks some. V, J and clone size reflect that table, while D and trimming were determined from the DNA. The table includes around 100,000 clones, approximately 78% detected once.

What was sequenced was PBMCs. This clonotype was obtained from a male donor in good health and CMV-seropositive. This chain links TRBV30 with TRBJ1-4, with D unclear. The CDR3 here is CAWSVMRTNEKLFF. The DNA for the CDR3 is TGTGCCTGGAGTGTAATGCGAACTAATGAAAAACTGTTTTTT.